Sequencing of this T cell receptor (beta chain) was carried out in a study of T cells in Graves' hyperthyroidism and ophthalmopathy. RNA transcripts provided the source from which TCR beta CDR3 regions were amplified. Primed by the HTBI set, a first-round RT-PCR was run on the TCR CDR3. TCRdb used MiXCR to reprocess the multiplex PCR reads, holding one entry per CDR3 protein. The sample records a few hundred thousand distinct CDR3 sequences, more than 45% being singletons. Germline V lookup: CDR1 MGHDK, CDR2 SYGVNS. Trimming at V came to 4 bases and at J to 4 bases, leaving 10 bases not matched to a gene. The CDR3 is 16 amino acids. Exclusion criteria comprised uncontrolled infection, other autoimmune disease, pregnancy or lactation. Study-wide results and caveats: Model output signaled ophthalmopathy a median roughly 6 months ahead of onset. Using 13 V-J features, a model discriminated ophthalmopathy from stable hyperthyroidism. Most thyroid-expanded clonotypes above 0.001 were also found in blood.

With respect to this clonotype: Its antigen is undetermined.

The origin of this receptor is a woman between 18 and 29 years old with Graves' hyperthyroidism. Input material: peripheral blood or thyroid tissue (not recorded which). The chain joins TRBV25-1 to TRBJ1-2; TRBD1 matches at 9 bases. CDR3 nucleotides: TGTGCCAGCAGTGCTAGTACCGGGACAGGGACCTATGGCTACACCTTC. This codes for CASSASTGTGTYGYTF.